Listed below are T cell receptor beta chains from one sample, sequenced in a study of T cell responses to AZD1222 COVID-19 vaccine. Data came from immunoSEQ multiplex PCR; TCRdb stores just in-frame clones and leaves some out. The sample yields 75,000 to 85,000 clones, roughly 90% seen once. The sequenced sample was peripheral blood, obtained 28 days after the second AZD1222 dose. These receptors came from an adult who received the AZD1222 COVID-19 vaccine. The CDR3 runs from the conserved cysteine through the conserved F or W.

V gene	J gene	CDR3 protein
TRBV15	TRBJ2-3	CATSREQGADTQYF
TRBV19	TRBJ1-2	CASSIARDRELYGYTF
TRBV7-3	TRBJ2-5	CASSLGLAGGQETQYF
TRBV3-1/TRBV3-2	TRBJ2-3	CASSQLRHSDTQYF
TRBV6-5	TRBJ2-7	CASSYRIARYEQYF
TRBV5-1	TRBJ2-1	CASSLGTSGGYNEQFF
TRBV3-1/TRBV3-2	TRBJ2-1	CASSQDFWDRGIQNEQFF
TRBV6-4	TRBJ2-3	CASARLAGGRDTQYF
TRBV6-2/TRBV6-3	TRBJ1-1	CASSSKLRVYEAFF
TRBV19	TRBJ1-6	CASSFGQQVSPLHF
TRBV5-1	TRBJ1-6	CASSLLGTGNSPLHF
TRBV6-5	TRBJ2-2	CASRGRDSGAGELFF
TRBV9	TRBJ2-4	CASSPTQGVPNIQYF
TRBV28	TRBJ2-7	CASSFGGASYEQYF
TRBV7-2	TRBJ1-6	CASSTTGNHNSPLHF
TRBV21-1	TRBJ2-1	CASMRRSPGEQFF
TRBV7-9	TRBJ2-5	CASSFEGGGQETQYF
TRBV28	TRBJ1-1	CASSRPGAATEAFF
TRBV12-3/TRBV12-4	TRBJ1-6	CASTPGTDRSLHF
TRBV19	TRBJ1-1	CASSIPWGNTEAFF
TRBV11-3	TRBJ2-5	CASSTLGAKTQYF
TRBV11-2	TRBJ1-1	CASSSLTGYSEAFF
TRBV10-3	TRBJ1-2	CAISPGTGSAISYGYTF
TRBV30	TRBJ1-1	CAWSRGTEAFF
TRBV12-5	TRBJ1-2	CASGDDRGQGGYTF
TRBV15	TRBJ1-2	CATSRDPPGGYTF
TRBV14	TRBJ1-1	CASSQGLSKDRDVKGEAFF
TRBV19	TRBJ1-4	CASSTRTGRGEKLFF